This T cell receptor (beta chain) was identified during a study of shared clonotypes between healthy human individuals. Regarding the study as a whole: Naive subsets, compared against memory subsets, generally had larger estimated richness values.

Approximately 210 ng DNA, about 28,000 T cell genomes, went into each sorted-subset replicate PCR. The method was immunoSEQ multiplex PCR; TCRdb's version includes in-frame clones alone and lacks a portion of them. The sample has about 2 million clones, roughly 95% seen once. The ends were cut back, 1 base at V and 7 bases at J, with 4 bases in the middle. Germline V gene data show CDR1 as SGHTA and CDR2 as FQGNSA. This CDR3 has 12 residues. In regard to this clone: Its antigen is as yet unknown.

Naive CD8 isolation took CD45RO-negative cells positively selected for CCR7 and excluded terminally differentiated effector memory CD45RA+ cells. Sequences were obtained from naive CD8+ T cells sorted from blood. This receptor was identified in a man aged 18 to 29 in good health. The rearrangement uses TRBV7-2 and TRBJ2-2; D call uncertain. DNA for the CDR3: TGTGCCAGCAGCTTAGGCCGCGGGGAGCTGTTTTTT. Protein product: CASSLGRGELFF.